Given below is one TCR beta chain in context. Its antigen is still unknown. With 60 Vbeta and 13 Jbeta primers, the PCR was carried out. Using immunoSEQ multiplex PCR, the repertoire was profiled, and TCRdb retains in-frame clones only, with some absent. The sample has 100,000 or so clones, under 75% seen once; the top ten hold about 2.5%. This record belongs to a study of cytomegalovirus exposure and HLA in healthy donors. The study's findings and limits: TCR beta chains associated with HLA were, in a later analysis, more clonally expanded than equally common others. The study put 150 to 200 TCR beta chains on its list as cytomegalovirus-associated. In a later analysis, common viral pathogens appeared linked to several of the most significant clusters.

Germline lookup yields CDR1 WNHNN and CDR2 SYGVQD (reference sequence). The CDR3 is made up of 17 amino acids. Trimming left V 4 bases short and J 9 bases short, with 25 bases between. Nominal health characterized the donors when sampled, though unrecorded immune exposures were likely. The chain couples TRBV10-1 to TRBJ2-1, with D possibly TRBD2 on 5 matching bases. The sequencing sample was made of PBMCs. This clonotype was sampled from a man aged 50 or older in good health and CMV-seronegative. The CDR3 bases are TGCGCCAGCAGTGGGCTTGTGGTGGGAGATACCATCGGTGAGCAGTTCTTC. This translates into CASSGLVVGDTIGEQFF.